This section outlines one T cell receptor (beta chain) sequence together with its context. The data stem from a study of shared clonotypes between healthy human individuals. The CDR3 extends over 16 amino acids. The germline CDR1 and CDR2 sequences are MNHEY and SVGAGI. J gave up 0 bases and V 4 bases, and 6 bases lay outside the gene matches. Deep-level assay runs were performed. Profiling relied on immunoSEQ multiplex PCR, and the TCRdb table lists in-frame clones only, not all of them. The table includes 500,000 or so clones, roughly 95% detected once. Sequenced: naive CD4+ T cells sorted from blood. The subset denotes: CD45RA+ positively selected. V gene TRBV6-5 combines with J gene TRBJ2-7; 10 bases fit TRBD2. This sequence originates from a young woman in good health. The chain's CDR3 is CASSSLIAGGSYEQYF. In DNA form, the CDR3 reads TGTGCCAGCAGTTCGCTCATAGCGGGAGGCTCCTACGAGCAGTACTTC.